These 13 T cell receptor beta chains originate from one sample sequenced in a study of blood T cell repertoires in COVID-19. TCRdb keeps only in-frame clones here, not all; method: immunoSEQ multiplex PCR. The table lists hundreds of thousands of clones, around 88% of them singletons. What was sequenced was peripheral blood. The receptor source for this set is a woman aged 30 to 39 with COVID-19, enrolled during active disease.

The rearrangement joins TRBV3-1 (or the pseudogene TRBV3-2) to TRBJ1-6, with TRBD1 matching over 8 bases. This CDR3 is built from 17 residues. The V gene end was trimmed by 0 bases and the J gene end by 8 bases; junction bases not matched to a gene: 9. Germline values: CDR1 LGHDT, CDR2 YNNKEL (reference sequence). The CDR3 nucleotides are TGTGCCAGCAGCCAAGATCGTAGGACAGGGTCAGATTCACCCCTCCACTTT. This translates into CASSQDRRTGSDSPLHF.

The V call is TRBV2, the J call TRBJ2-7; TRBD2 might be the D (6 bases). The germline V and J ends were trimmed by 10 bases and 8 bases, with 15 bases remaining between them. The germline CDR1 and CDR2 sequences are SNHLY and FYNNEI. The CDR3 loop spans 11 amino acids. DNA of the CDR3: TGTGCCACCGCCCGGGACTCCCAGCAGTACTTC. It encodes CATARDSQQYF.

This clone was counted once. The chain couples TRBV7-2 to TRBJ1-1; the D gene is possibly TRBD1 (5 bases). The germline V and J ends were trimmed by 5 bases and 1 base, with 11 bases remaining between them. Germline V lookup: CDR1 SGHTA, CDR2 FQGNSA. The CDR3 covers 14 residues. CDR3 residues: CASSVGGSNTEAFF. The CDR3 nucleotides read TGTGCCAGCAGCGTGGGGGGTTCGAACACTGAAGCTTTCTTT.

The chain employs TRBV18 and TRBJ1-2, with a possible D match to TRBD1 (6 bases). Germline CDR1 and CDR2: KGHSH and LQKENI. The CDR3 is made up of 15 amino acids. Trimming took off 4 bases at V and 4 bases at J, with 16 bases between the two ends. The DNA for the CDR3 is TGTGCCAGCTCACTCGGACAGCTCATGGGCTATGGCTACACCTTC. Encoded protein: CASSLGQLMGYGYTF.

The chain couples TRBV19 to TRBJ2-1; 12 nucleotides align to TRBD2. With 8 bases clipped from V and 2 bases from J, the junction kept 13 bases outside the gene matches. This CDR3 has 18 residues. Germline V gene sequence: CDR1 LNHDA, CDR2 SQIVND (reference sequence). Here the CDR3 reads CASSPRLAGDAAYNEQFF. In nucleotides, the CDR3 is TGTGCCAGTTCGCCGCGACTAGCGGGAGACGCTGCCTACAATGAGCAGTTCTTC. Full variable domain (missing parts from reference TRBV19 and TRBJ2-1): DGGITQSPKYLFRKEGQNVTLSCEQNLNHDAMYWYRQDPGQGLRLIYYSQIVNDFQKGDIAEGYSVSREKKESFPLTVTSAQKNPTAFYLCASSPRLAGDAAYNEQFFGPGTRLTVL.

The CDR3 is CASSPYGLGAGNEKLFF. The DNA for the CDR3 is TGTGCCAGCAGCCCATACGGGTTAGGGGCGGGGAATGAAAAACTGTTTTTT. J is TRBJ1-4 and V is TRBV7-8; maybe TRBD1 (5 bases). Trimming removed 5 bases at V and 5 bases at J, with 21 bases between. The CDR3 spans 17 residues. Per the germline V gene, CDR1 is SGHVS and CDR2 is FQNEAQ.

V usage is TRBV7-2 and J usage is TRBJ2-1, with TRBD2 matching 7 bases. The CDR3 covers 19 residues. Trimming took 5 bases from V and 4 from J; bases not matched to a gene: 20. The V gene's germline CDR1 is SGHTA and CDR2 FQGNSA. The CDR3 reads CASSLWGGAGRSRYNEQFF. In DNA form, the CDR3 reads TGTGCCAGCAGCCTATGGGGAGGAGCGGGGAGAAGCCGTTACAATGAGCAGTTCTTC.

The rearrangement uses TRBV7-9 and TRBJ2-1, with 7 bases that match TRBD2. The germline CDR1 and CDR2 sequences are SEHNR and FQNEAQ (reference sequence). V was pared by 4 bases and J by 8 bases, with 5 bases of the junction left unmatched. The CDR3 extends over 13 amino acids. CDR3 protein: CASSSFGRDEQFF. The DNA of the CDR3 is TGTGCCAGCAGCTCCTTTGGGAGGGATGAGCAGTTCTTC.

The chain combines TRBV21-1 with TRBJ1-5; the DNA was not compared with TRBD1, the D call given in the table. TRBV21-1 is assigned pseudogene status. The CDR3 length is 19 residues. The CDR3 DNA sequence: TGTGCCAGCAGCTTGTTCTCGGACAGGGGTATTGTCCACAATCAGCCCCAGCATTTT. This sequence encodes CASSLFSDRGIVHNQPQHF.

The gene calls are TRBV2 and TRBJ2-7; 9 bases line up with TRBD1. The J segment lost 6 bases and the V segment lost 2 bases, leaving 14 bases of the junction unmatched. CDR1 is SNHLY and CDR2 is FYNNEI in the germline V gene. This CDR3 has 17 amino acids. CDR3 DNA sequence: TGTGCCAGCAGTGAAAGGGGACAGGGACCCCTTTGGGGCGAGCAGTACGTC. Its protein is CASSERGQGPLWGEQYV.

This chain links TRBV15 with TRBJ1-1; 9 nucleotides agree with TRBD1. Germline CDR1 reads LNHNV; CDR2 reads YYDKDF (reference sequence). The CDR3 is made up of 15 amino acids. Trimming cost V 2 bases and J 4 bases; bases outside gene matches: 5. CDR3 in DNA: TGTGCCACCAGCAGATTGACAGGGGGAGGCACTGAAGCTTTCTTT. It translates to CATSRLTGGGTEAFF.

This rearrangement joins TRBV5-6 to TRBJ2-7; tentatively, D is TRBD1 (5 bases). The germline V and J ends were trimmed by 0 bases and 5 bases, with 9 bases remaining between them. The CDR3 covers 13 residues. Germline V CDR1 and CDR2: SGHDT, YYEEEE. CDR3 sequence (DNA): TGTGCCAGCAGCTTGGGTTTAGGGGACGAGCAGTACTTC. Its protein product is CASSLGLGDEQYF.

The CDR3 nucleotides are TGTGCCAGCAGCTTAGTTTCGCGGGGGGGTTCCTACGAGCAGTACTTC. Its protein product is CASSLVSRGGSYEQYF. This chain joins TRBV7-2 and TRBJ2-7, with 9 bases aligning to TRBD2. CDR3 length: 16 residues. Losses at the gene ends were 1 base for V and 1 base for J; bases not matched to a gene: 5. The germline V gene encodes CDR1 SGHTA and CDR2 FQGNSA. Using reference TRBV7-2 and TRBJ2-7 for the parts outside the CDR3, the full variable domain is GAGVSQSPSNKVTEKGKDVELRCDPISGHTALYWYRQSLGQGLEFLIYFQGNSAPDKSGLPSDRFSAERTGGSVSTLTIQRTQQEDSAVYLCASSLVSRGGSYEQYFGPGTRLTVT.